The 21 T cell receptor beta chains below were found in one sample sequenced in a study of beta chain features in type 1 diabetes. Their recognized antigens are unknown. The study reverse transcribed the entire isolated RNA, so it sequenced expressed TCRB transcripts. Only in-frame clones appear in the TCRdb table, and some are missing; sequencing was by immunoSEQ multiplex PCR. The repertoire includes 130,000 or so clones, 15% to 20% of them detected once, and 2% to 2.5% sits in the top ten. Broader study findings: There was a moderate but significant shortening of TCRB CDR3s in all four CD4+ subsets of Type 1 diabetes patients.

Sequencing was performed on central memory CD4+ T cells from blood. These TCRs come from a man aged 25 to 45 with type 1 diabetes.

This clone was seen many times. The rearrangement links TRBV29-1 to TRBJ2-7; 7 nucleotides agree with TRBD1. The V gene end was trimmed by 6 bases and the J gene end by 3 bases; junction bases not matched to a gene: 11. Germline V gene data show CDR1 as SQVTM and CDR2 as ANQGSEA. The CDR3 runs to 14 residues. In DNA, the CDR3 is TGCAGCGTAGGGGACAGTCCACAGCGCTACGAGCAGTACTTC. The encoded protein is CSVGDSPQRYEQYF.

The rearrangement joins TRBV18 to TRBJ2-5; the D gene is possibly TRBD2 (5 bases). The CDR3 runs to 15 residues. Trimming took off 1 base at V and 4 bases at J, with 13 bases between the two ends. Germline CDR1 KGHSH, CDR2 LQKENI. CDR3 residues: CASSPRETLGETQYF. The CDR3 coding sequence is TGTGCCAGCTCACCACGGGAGACTCTAGGAGAGACCCAGTACTTC.

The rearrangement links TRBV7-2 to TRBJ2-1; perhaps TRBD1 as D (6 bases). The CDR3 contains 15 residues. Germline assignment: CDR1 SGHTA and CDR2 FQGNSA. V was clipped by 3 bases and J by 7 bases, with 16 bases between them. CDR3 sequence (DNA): TGTGCCAGCAGCTTCGGGACACCGGGGCGTAATGAGCAGTTCTTC. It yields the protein CASSFGTPGRNEQFF.

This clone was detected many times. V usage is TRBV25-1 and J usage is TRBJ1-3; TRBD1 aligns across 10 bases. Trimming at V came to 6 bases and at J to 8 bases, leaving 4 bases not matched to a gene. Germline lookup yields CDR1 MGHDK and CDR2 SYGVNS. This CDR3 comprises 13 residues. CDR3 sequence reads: CASRTGGGDTIYF. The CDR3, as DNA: TGTGCCAGCAGGACAGGGGGCGGGGACACCATATATTTT.

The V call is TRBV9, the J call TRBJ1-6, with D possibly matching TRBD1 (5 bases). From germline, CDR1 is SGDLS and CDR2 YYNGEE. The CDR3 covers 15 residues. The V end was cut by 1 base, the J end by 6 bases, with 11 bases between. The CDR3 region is CASSVQGWTNSPLHF. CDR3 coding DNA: TGTGCCAGCAGCGTACAGGGTTGGACTAATTCACCCCTCCACTTT. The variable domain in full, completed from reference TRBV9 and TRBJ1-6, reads DSGVTQTPKHLITATGQRVTLRCSPRSGDLSVYWYQQSLDQGLQFLIQYYNGEERAKGNILERFSAQQFPDLHSELNLSSLELGDSALYFCASSVQGWTNSPLHFGNGTRLTVT.

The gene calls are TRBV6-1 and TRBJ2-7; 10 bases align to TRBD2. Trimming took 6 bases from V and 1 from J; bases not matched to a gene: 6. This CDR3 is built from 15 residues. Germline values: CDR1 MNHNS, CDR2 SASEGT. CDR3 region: CASSLGGLASYEQYF. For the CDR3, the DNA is TGTGCCAGCAGCCTTGGGGGACTAGCGTCCTACGAGCAGTACTTC.

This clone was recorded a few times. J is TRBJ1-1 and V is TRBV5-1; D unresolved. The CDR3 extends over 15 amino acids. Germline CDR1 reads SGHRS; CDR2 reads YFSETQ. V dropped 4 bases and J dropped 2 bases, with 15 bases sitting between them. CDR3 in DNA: TGCGCCAGCAGCGAGGGAAGAACGGGAAACACTGAAGCTTTCTTT. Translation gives CASSEGRTGNTEAFF.

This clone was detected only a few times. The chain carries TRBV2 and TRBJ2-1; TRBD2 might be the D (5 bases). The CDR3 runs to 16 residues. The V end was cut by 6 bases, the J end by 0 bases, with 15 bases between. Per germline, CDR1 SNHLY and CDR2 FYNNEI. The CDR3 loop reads CASRRLEVSSYNEQFF. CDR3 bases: TGTGCCAGCAGGAGGTTGGAGGTGAGCTCCTACAATGAGCAGTTCTTC.

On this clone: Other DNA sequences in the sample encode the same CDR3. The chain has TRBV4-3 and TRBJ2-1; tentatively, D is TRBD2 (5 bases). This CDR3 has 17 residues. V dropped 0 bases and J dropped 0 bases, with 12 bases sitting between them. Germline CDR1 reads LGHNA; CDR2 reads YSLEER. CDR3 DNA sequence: TGCGCCAGCAGCCAAGAAAGAGGGTCGAGCTCCTACAATGAGCAGTTCTTC. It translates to CASSQERGSSSYNEQFF.

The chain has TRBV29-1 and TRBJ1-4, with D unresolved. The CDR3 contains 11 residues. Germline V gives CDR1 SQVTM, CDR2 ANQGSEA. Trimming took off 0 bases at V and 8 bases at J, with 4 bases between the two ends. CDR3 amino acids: CSVEDQEKLFF. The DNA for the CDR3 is TGCAGCGTTGAAGATCAAGAAAAACTGTTTTTT.

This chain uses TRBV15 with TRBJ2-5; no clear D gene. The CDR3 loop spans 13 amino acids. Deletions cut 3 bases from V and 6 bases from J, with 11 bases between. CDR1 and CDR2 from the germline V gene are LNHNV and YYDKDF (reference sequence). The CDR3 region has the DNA TGTGCCACCAGCAGCCGCCCCGTCCAGACCCAGTACTTC. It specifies CATSSRPVQTQYF.

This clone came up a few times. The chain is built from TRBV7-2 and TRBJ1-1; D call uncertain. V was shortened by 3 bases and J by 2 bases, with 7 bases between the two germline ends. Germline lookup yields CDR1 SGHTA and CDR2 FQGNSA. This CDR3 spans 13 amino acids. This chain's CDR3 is CASSLGYNTEAFF. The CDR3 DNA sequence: TGTGCCAGCAGCTTGGGTTATAACACTGAAGCTTTCTTT.

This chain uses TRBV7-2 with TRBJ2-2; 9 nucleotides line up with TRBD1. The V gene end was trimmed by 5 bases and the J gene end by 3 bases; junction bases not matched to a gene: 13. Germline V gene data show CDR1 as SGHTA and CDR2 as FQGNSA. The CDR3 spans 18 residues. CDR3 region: CASSPGTGPFKYTGELFF. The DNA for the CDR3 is TGTGCCAGCAGCCCAGGGACAGGGCCTTTCAAATACACCGGGGAGCTGTTTTTT.

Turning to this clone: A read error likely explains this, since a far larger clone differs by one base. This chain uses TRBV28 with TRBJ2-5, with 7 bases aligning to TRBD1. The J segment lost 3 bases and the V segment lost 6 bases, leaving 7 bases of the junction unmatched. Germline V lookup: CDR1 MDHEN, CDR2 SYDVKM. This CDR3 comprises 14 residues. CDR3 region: CASSLDTGEETQYF. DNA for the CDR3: TGTGCCAGCAGCTTGGATACAGGGGAAGAGACCCAGTACTTC.

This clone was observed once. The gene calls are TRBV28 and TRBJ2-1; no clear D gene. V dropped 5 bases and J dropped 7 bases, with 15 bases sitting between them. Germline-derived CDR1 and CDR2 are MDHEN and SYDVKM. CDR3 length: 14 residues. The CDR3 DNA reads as TGTGCCAGCAGTGCCCTCCTAGGGAAAAATGAGCAGTTCTTC. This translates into CASSALLGKNEQFF.

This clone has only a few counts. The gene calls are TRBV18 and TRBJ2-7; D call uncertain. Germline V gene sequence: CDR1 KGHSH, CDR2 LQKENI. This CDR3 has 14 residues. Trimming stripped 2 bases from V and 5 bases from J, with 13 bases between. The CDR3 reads CASSPEAQVHEQYF. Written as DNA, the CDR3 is TGTGCCAGCTCACCAGAAGCCCAGGTCCACGAGCAGTACTTC.

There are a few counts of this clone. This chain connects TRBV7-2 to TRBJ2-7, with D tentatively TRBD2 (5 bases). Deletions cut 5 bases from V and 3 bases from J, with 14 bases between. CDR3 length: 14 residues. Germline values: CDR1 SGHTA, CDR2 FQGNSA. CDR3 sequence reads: CASSPDQDFYEQYF. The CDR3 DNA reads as TGTGCCAGCAGCCCAGACCAGGACTTCTACGAGCAGTACTTC.

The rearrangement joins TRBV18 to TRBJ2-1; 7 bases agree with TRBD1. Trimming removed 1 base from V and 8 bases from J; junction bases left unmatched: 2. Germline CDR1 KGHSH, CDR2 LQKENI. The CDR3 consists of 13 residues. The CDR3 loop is CASSPRQGDEQFF. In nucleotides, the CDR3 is TGTGCCAGCTCACCACGTCAGGGGGATGAGCAGTTCTTC.

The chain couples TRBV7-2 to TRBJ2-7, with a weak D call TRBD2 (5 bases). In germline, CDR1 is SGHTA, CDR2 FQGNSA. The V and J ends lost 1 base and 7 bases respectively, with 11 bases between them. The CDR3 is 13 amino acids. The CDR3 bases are TGTGCCAGCAGCTTAGAGGCCGGGGAAGAGCAGTACTTC. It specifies CASSLEAGEEQYF. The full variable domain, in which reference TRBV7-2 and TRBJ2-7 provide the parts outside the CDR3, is GAGVSQSPSNKVTEKGKDVELRCDPISGHTALYWYRQSLGQGLEFLIYFQGNSAPDKSGLPSDRFSAERTGGSVSTLTIQRTQQEDSAVYLCASSLEAGEEQYFGPGTRLTVT.

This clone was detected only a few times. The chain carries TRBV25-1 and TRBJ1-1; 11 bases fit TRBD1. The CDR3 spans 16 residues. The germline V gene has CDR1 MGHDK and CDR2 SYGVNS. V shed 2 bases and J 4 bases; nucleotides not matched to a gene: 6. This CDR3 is CASSEESGTGGTEAFF. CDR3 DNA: TGTGCCAGCAGTGAAGAATCCGGGACAGGGGGCACTGAAGCTTTCTTT. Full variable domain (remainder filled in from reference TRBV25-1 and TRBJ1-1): EADIYQTPRYLVIGTGKKITLECSQTMGHDKMYWYQQDPGMELHLIHYSYGVNSTEKGDLSSESTVSRIRTEHFPLTLESARPSHTSQYLCASSEESGTGGTEAFFGQGTRLTVV.

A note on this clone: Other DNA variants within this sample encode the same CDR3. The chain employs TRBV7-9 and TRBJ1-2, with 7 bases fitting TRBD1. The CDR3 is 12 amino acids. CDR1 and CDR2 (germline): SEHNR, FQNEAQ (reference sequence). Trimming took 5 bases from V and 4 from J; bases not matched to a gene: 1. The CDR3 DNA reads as TGTGCCAGCAGCCGGGACAGCTATGGCTACACCTTC. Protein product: CASSRDSYGYTF.